This is a list of T cell receptor beta chains from one sample in a study of blood T cell repertoires in COVID-19. The data were produced by immunoSEQ multiplex PCR, yet TCRdb's version contains in-frame clones alone and is incomplete. The table lists about 120,000 clones, roughly nine tenths of them singletons. The source material was peripheral blood. These receptors were obtained from a human donor with active COVID-19. The donor label of this sample is uncertain. The CDR3 runs from the conserved cysteine through the conserved F or W. A D gene is named only where the DNA matches it firmly. The size field is filled for only some rows; it gives once, few, many or a size class.

j_gene | abundance | d_gene | v_gene | CDR3aa | CDR3nt
TRBJ1-4 | once | TRBD1 | TRBV14 | CASSQVSGGPNEKLFF | TGTGCCAGCAGCCAAGTTTCAGGGGGCCCTAATGAAAAACTGTTTTTT
TRBJ2-5 | . | . | TRBV3-1/TRBV3-2 | CASSQSPQETQYF | TGTGCCAGCAGCCAATCCCCGCAAGAGACCCAGTACTTC
TRBJ2-2 | . | . | TRBV21-1 | CASSILGGAGDTGELFF | TGTGCCAGCAGCATCCTTGGGGGGGCCGGGGACACCGGGGAGCTGTTTTTT
TRBJ1-1 | . | . | TRBV28 | CASSLVGGNTEAFF | TGTGCCAGCAGTTTAGTGGGGGGGAACACTGAAGCTTTCTTT
TRBJ1-4 | . | . | TRBV6-5 | CASSYARGNEKLFF | TGTGCCAGCAGTTACGCAAGGGGGAATGAAAAACTGTTTTTT
TRBJ1-4 | . | . | TRBV27 | CASSLRGEEKLFF | TGTGCCAGCAGTTTAAGGGGCGAAGAAAAACTGTTTTTT
TRBJ1-4 | . | . | TRBV3-1/TRBV3-2 | CASSQEAQKLFF | TGTGCCAGCAGCCAAGAGGCTCAAAAACTGTTTTTT
TRBJ2-2 | . | TRBD1 | TRBV11-2 | CASSLGGTGAVLRTGELFF | TGTGCCAGCAGCTTAGGAGGGACAGGGGCCGTCTTGCGAACCGGGGAGCTGTTTTTT
TRBJ2-2 | . | TRBD1 | TRBV7-9 | CASSSGTATNGELFF | TGTGCCAGCAGTTCCGGGACAGCCACGAACGGGGAGCTGTTTTTT
TRBJ2-3 | . | TRBD2 | TRBV6-1 | CASSEALLGGNSADTQYF | TGTGCCAGCAGTGAAGCGCTTTTGGGGGGGAATTCAGCAGATACGCAGTATTTT
TRBJ2-2 | . | . | TRBV7-2 | CASSISPTGMAGELFF | TGTGCCAGCAGCATTAGCCCCACAGGGATGGCCGGGGAGCTGTTTTTT
TRBJ1-1 | . | . | TRBV20-1 | CSARFHPEAFF | TGCAGTGCTAGGTTTCATCCCGAAGCTTTCTTT
TRBJ2-2 | . | . | TRBV18 | CASSYGTSNTGELFF | TGTGCCAGCTCATACGGGACATCGAACACCGGGGAGCTGTTTTTT
TRBJ2-2 | . | . | TRBV5-1 | CASSLDFANTGELFF | TGCGCCAGCAGCTTGGACTTCGCGAACACCGGGGAGCTGTTTTTT
TRBJ1-6 | . | . | TRBV2 | CASSDRGYNSPLHF | TGTGCCAGCAGTGACAGGGGCTATAATTCACCCCTCCACTTT
TRBJ2-1 | . | TRBD2 | TRBV4-3 | CASSQSGGDYNEQFF | TGCGCCAGCAGCCAAAGCGGGGGAGACTACAATGAGCAGTTCTTC
TRBJ1-5 | . | TRBD1 | TRBV2 | CASSKYGDRDSNQPQHF | TGTGCCAGCAGTAAATATGGGGACAGGGATAGCAATCAGCCCCAGCATTTT
TRBJ1-1 | . | . | TRBV5-4 | CASSLPGIMNTEAFF | TGTGCCAGCAGCCTCCCGGGTATTATGAACACTGAAGCTTTCTTT
TRBJ1-2 | . | TRBD1 | TRBV5-1 | CASSWDRVGDYGYTF | TGCGCCAGCAGCTGGGACAGGGTGGGGGACTATGGCTACACCTTC
TRBJ1-1 | . | TRBD1 | TRBV7-2 | CASSLQGYTEAFF | TGTGCCAGCAGCCTACAGGGGTACACTGAAGCTTTCTTT
TRBJ2-7 | few | . | TRBV7-2 | CASSLSGGGSYEQYF | TGTGCCAGCAGCCTTAGTGGCGGGGGCTCATACGAGCAGTACTTC
TRBJ1-3 | once | . | TRBV5-6 | CASSLVGHSGNTIYF | TGTGCCAGCAGCTTGGTCGGACACTCTGGAAACACCATATATTTT
TRBJ2-5 | . | TRBD2 | TRBV5-5 | CASSWRGLGSYQETQYF | TGTGCCAGCAGCTGGAGGGGACTAGGCTCGTACCAAGAGACCCAGTACTTC
TRBJ1-4 | . | TRBD1 | TRBV2 | CASSIPARDRVNEKLFF | TGTGCCAGCAGTATTCCGGCTCGGGACAGGGTTAATGAAAAACTGTTTTTT
TRBJ1-1 | once | . | TRBV7-3 | CASSLISGAEAFF | TGTGCCAGCAGCTTAATTTCCGGGGCTGAAGCTTTCTTT
TRBJ1-6 | . | TRBD1 | TRBV27 | CASKRDRDNSPLHF | TGTGCCAGCAAGCGGGACAGGGATAATTCACCCCTCCACTTT
TRBJ2-7 | . | . | TRBV4-1 | CASSHREGDYEQYF | TGCGCCAGCAGCCATAGGGAGGGGGACTACGAGCAGTACTTC
TRBJ1-2 | . | . | TRBV12-3/TRBV12-4 | CASSLARQDFTF | TGTGCCAGCAGTTTAGCGCGACAGGATTTTACCTTC
TRBJ2-5 | once | TRBD1 | TRBV7-9 | CASSLHRGETQYF | TGTGCCAGCAGCTTACACAGGGGAGAGACCCAGTACTTC
TRBJ1-2 | . | . | TRBV4-2 | CASSQGSQVLWYGYTF | TGTGCCAGCAGCCAAGGGTCACAGGTTCTTTGGTATGGCTACACCTTC
TRBJ1-1 | . | TRBD1 | TRBV5-1 | CASSTQGQHTEAFF | TGCGCCAGCAGCACACAGGGACAGCACACTGAAGCTTTCTTT
TRBJ1-2 | . | . | TRBV28 | CASSLALRGWGYTF | TGTGCCAGCAGTTTAGCCCTCCGTGGCTGGGGCTACACCTTC
TRBJ1-1 | . | TRBD1 | TRBV29-1 | CSVFGTGTEAFF | TGCAGCGTCTTTGGGACAGGCACTGAAGCTTTCTTT
TRBJ2-5 | once | . | TRBV10-3 | CAITRRASALYQETQYF | TGTGCCATCACCAGGCGGGCTAGCGCGTTGTACCAAGAGACCCAGTACTTC
TRBJ1-2 | . | . | TRBV2 | CASSEIKVPGGAYTF | TGTGCCAGCAGTGAAATCAAAGTACCCGGGGGGGCATACACCTTC
TRBJ2-7 | . | . | TRBV2 | CASSERQVYSYEQYF | TGTGCCAGCAGTGAACGACAGGTATACTCCTACGAGCAGTACTTC
TRBJ1-1 | . | . | TRBV5-1 | CASSLAGTQGTEAFF | TGCGCCAGCAGCTTGGCGGGGACCCAGGGGACTGAAGCTTTCTTT
TRBJ2-5 | . | . | TRBV5-6 | CASSLAVQIQETQYF | TGTGCCAGCAGCTTGGCTGTACAGATACAAGAGACCCAGTACTTC
TRBJ1-5 | once | TRBD1 | TRBV30 | CAWSTGVHQPQHF | TGTGCCTGGAGTACAGGGGTGCATCAGCCCCAGCATTTT
TRBJ2-7 | . | TRBD2 | TRBV11-2 | CASSPTSGGMYEQYF | TGTGCCAGCAGCCCTACTAGCGGGGGGATGTACGAGCAGTACTTC
TRBJ2-1 | once | . | TRBV7-9 | CASSRRGTPYNEQFF | TGTGCCAGCAGTCGACGGGGAACCCCCTATAATGAGCAGTTCTTC
TRBJ2-4 | . | . | TRBV7-2 | CASSISGGLAKNIQYF | TGTGCCAGCAGCATCTCGGGGGGCCTAGCCAAAAACATTCAGTACTTC
TRBJ2-5 | . | . | TRBV15 | CATTLLGAGEETQYF | TGTGCCACCACCCTTTTGGGGGCGGGGGAGGAGACCCAGTACTTC
TRBJ2-7 | . | TRBD2 | TRBV7-2 | CASRTLAGTYEQYF | TGTGCCAGCCGGACCCTAGCGGGGACCTACGAGCAGTACTTC
TRBJ2-5 | . | . | TRBV20-1 | CSASQETQYF | TGCAGTGCTAGTCAGGAGACCCAGTACTTC
TRBJ2-5 | . | TRBD2 | TRBV15 | CATSRDGTSRGTQYF | TGTGCCACCAGCAGAGATGGGACTAGCAGGGGGACCCAGTACTTC